The 31 T cell receptor beta chains listed next were all sequenced from one sample in a study of control samples from healthy donors and cancer patients. Measured with immunoSEQ multiplex PCR; TCRdb has only the in-frame clones, and not every one. Counted here are around 120,000 clones, about 89% occurring once; the ten biggest clones make up 7.8%. Sample: blood. The receptors here all came from a young woman in good health.

This chain joins TRBV5-1 and TRBJ2-3, with D possibly TRBD2 on 7 matching bases. The V end lost 1 base, the J end lost 3 bases, and 15 bases lay between the germline ends. CDR1 is SGHRS and CDR2 is YFSETQ in the germline V gene. The CDR3 is 16 amino acids. This chain's CDR3 is CASSLFEGGKTDTQYF. The CDR3 coding sequence is TGCGCCAGCAGCTTGTTCGAGGGGGGGAAAACAGATACGCAGTATTTT.

The J gene is TRBJ2-7, the V gene TRBV30; possible D gene TRBD2, 5 bases. The CDR3 sequence is 13 residues long. Trimming left V 3 bases short and J 5 bases short, with 14 bases between. The germline gives CDR1 GTSNPN, CDR2 SVGIG (reference sequence). In DNA, the CDR3 is TGTGCCTGGAGCGAACGGGGAGTGGACGAGCAGTACTTC. It translates to CAWSERGVDEQYF.

CDR3 sequence (DNA): TGCAGCCCCGAGGGGCCTGAAGCTTTCTTT. This encodes CSPEGPEAFF. V is TRBV29-1 and J is TRBJ1-1, with TRBD1 as a possible D gene (5 bases). V lost 8 bases to trimming and J lost 6 bases, with 10 bases between them. From germline, CDR1 is SQVTM and CDR2 ANQGSEA. The CDR3 contains 10 residues.

The V call is TRBV4-3, the J call TRBJ2-7, with 7 bases matching TRBD1. Germline trimming cut 3 bases from V and 2 bases from J; bases unmatched to any gene: 16. This CDR3 comprises 18 residues. Germline V gene lookup returns CDR1 LGHNA and CDR2 YSLEER. The DNA for the CDR3 is TGCGCCAGCAGCCAGATCGTTAACCGGGACAGTGACACCTACGAGCAGTACTTC. The encoded protein is CASSQIVNRDSDTYEQYF.

The chain is built from TRBV9 and TRBJ2-7; the D gene is possibly TRBD1 (6 bases). V gave up 0 bases and J gave up 0 bases, with 10 bases separating them. Per germline, CDR1 SGDLS and CDR2 YYNGEE. This CDR3 is built from 15 residues. The CDR3 DNA sequence: TGTGCCAGCAGCGTAGTGACAGGTAGCTCCTACGAGCAGTACTTC. It codes for CASSVVTGSSYEQYF.

The chain joins TRBV9 to TRBJ2-7; no clear D. CDR3 length equals 14 residues. V lost 0 bases and J 6 bases, leaving 13 bases between the germline ends. Germline V CDR1 and CDR2: SGDLS, YYNGEE. CDR3 sequence reads: CASSVGPVTGEQYF. The CDR3 region has the DNA TGTGCCAGCAGCGTAGGGCCGGTAACCGGCGAGCAGTACTTC.

The V and J genes are TRBV7-9 and TRBJ2-3; 10 nucleotides align to TRBD2. The CDR3 is made up of 16 amino acids. Germline trimming cut 4 bases from V and 2 bases from J; bases unmatched to any gene: 6. CDR1 is SEHNR, CDR2 FQNEAQ, per germline (reference sequence). The DNA for the CDR3 is TGTGCCAGCAGCTCAACTAGCGGGATAATCACAGATACGCAGTATTTT. It yields the protein CASSSTSGIITDTQYF. The full variable domain, with the rest looked up from reference TRBV7-9 and TRBJ2-3, is DTGVSQNPRHKITKRGQNVTFRCDPISEHNRLYWYRQTLGQGPEFLTYFQNEAQLEKSRLLSDRFSAERPKGSFSTLEIQRTEQGDSAMYLCASSSTSGIITDTQYFGPGTRLTVL.

The chain employs TRBV7-8 and TRBJ1-2, with TRBD1 matching over 7 bases. The CDR3 loop spans 15 amino acids. Germline lookup yields CDR1 SGHVS and CDR2 FQNEAQ. With 0 bases clipped from V and 4 bases from J, the junction kept 5 bases outside the gene matches. The CDR3 DNA follows: TGTGCCAGCAGCTTAGCAGACAGGGCTACCTATGGCTACACCTTC. Residues: CASSLADRATYGYTF.

Only one count was recorded for this clone. CDR3 sequence (DNA): TGTGCCAGCAGTGAATGGGGGGGCCCTAACTATGGCTACACCTTC. It codes for CASSEWGGPNYGYTF. The chain links TRBV2 to TRBJ1-2, with D possibly being TRBD1 (6 bases). Germline values: CDR1 SNHLY, CDR2 FYNNEI. The CDR3 has 15 residues. V lost 2 bases to trimming and J lost 0 bases, with 10 bases between them.

This clone showed up just a few times. The chain uses TRBV10-1 and TRBJ2-1; D is ambiguous. Germline loops: CDR1 WNHNN, CDR2 SYGVQD (reference sequence). The ends were cut back, 2 bases at V and 0 bases at J, with 14 bases in the middle. CDR3 size: 17 residues. DNA of the CDR3: TGCGCCAGCAGTGAGAGTTCTTTCCTCAGCTCCTACAATGAGCAGTTCTTC. Protein sequence: CASSESSFLSSYNEQFF.

The genes are TRBV7-2 and TRBJ2-6; D perhaps matches TRBD1 (6 bases). CDR3 length: 16 residues. The V end lost 5 bases, the J end lost 0 bases, and 11 bases lay between the germline ends. Germline assignment: CDR1 SGHTA and CDR2 FQGNSA. CDR3: CASSEQGSSGANVLTF. CDR3 in DNA: TGTGCCAGCAGCGAACAGGGTAGCTCTGGGGCCAACGTCCTGACTTTC.

Of note for this clone: The same CDR3 is also encoded by other DNA sequences in this sample. V usage is TRBV7-2 and J usage is TRBJ1-1; D is uncertain. V lost 2 bases and J lost 1, with 2 bases in between. CDR3 size: 12 residues. Germline V lookup: CDR1 SGHTA, CDR2 FQGNSA. The DNA of the CDR3 is TGTGCCAGCAGCTTATCGAACACTGAAGCTTTCTTT. Protein: CASSLSNTEAFF.

The chain joins TRBV4-3 to TRBJ2-3, with TRBD2 matching 10 bases. CDR3 length equals 18 residues. V was pared by 0 bases and J by 4 bases, with 10 bases of the junction left unmatched. Germline V gene sequence: CDR1 LGHNA, CDR2 YSLEER. DNA of the CDR3: TGCGCCAGCAGCCAAGATCGGGGCCGACTAGCGGGTGCAGATACGCAGTATTTT. As protein: CASSQDRGRLAGADTQYF.

The rearrangement uses TRBV19 and TRBJ2-3; the match to TRBD2 covers 8 bases. CDR1 and CDR2 (germline): LNHDA, SQIVND (reference sequence). The CDR3 is made up of 16 amino acids. V was pared by 5 bases and J by 2 bases, with 9 bases of the junction left unmatched. The CDR3 sequence: CASSFRAGALTDTQYF. Written as DNA, the CDR3 is TGTGCCAGTAGTTTCCGAGCGGGGGCCCTCACAGATACGCAGTATTTT.

The rearrangement links TRBV6-6 to TRBJ2-7; 7 nucleotides agree with TRBD2. The CDR3 has 15 amino acids. The trim removed 8 bases at V and 1 base at J, leaving 11 bases unmatched. Germline V lookup: CDR1 MNHNY, CDR2 SVGAGI (reference sequence). The CDR3 here is CASSTGGGPSYEQYF. CDR3 nucleotide sequence: TGTGCCAGCTCTACTGGGGGGGGTCCATCCTACGAGCAGTACTTC.

With respect to this clone: The same CDR3 is also encoded by other DNA sequences in this sample. The chain joins TRBV19 to TRBJ2-3; 9 bases map to TRBD2. The CDR3 consists of 15 residues. The junction had 2 bases not matched to a gene; V was cut back by 3 bases and J by 1 base. The germline V gene has CDR1 LNHDA and CDR2 SQIVND (reference sequence). The CDR3 here is CASSILAGGTDTQYF. CDR3 DNA sequence: TGTGCCAGTAGTATCTTAGCGGGGGGCACAGATACGCAGTATTTT.

The chain recombines TRBV15 with TRBJ2-7, with D possibly matching TRBD1 (6 bases). V was trimmed by 1 base and J by 0 bases, leaving 10 bases between them. CDR1 is LNHNV, CDR2 YYDKDF, per germline (reference sequence). The CDR3 spans 15 residues. This chain's CDR3 is CATSRAMGASYEQYF. The DNA of the CDR3 is TGTGCCACCAGCAGAGCTATGGGGGCCTCCTACGAGCAGTACTTC.

V and J are TRBV30 and TRBJ2-7; TRBD2 is a possible D gene (7 bases). The CDR3 spans 16 residues. Germline lookup yields CDR1 GTSNPN and CDR2 SVGIG (reference sequence). The CDR3 sequence is CEPDQGGVLRTYEQYF. As DNA, the CDR3 is TGTGAACCCGACCAAGGGGGGGTCCTCCGAACCTACGAGCAGTACTTC.

The chain joins TRBV30 to TRBJ2-5, with 10 nucleotides matching TRBD2. Germline V CDR1 and CDR2: GTSNPN, SVGIG (reference sequence). The CDR3 is made up of 16 amino acids. V shed 0 bases, J shed 3 bases, and the junction held 7 bases outside the gene matches. Here the CDR3 reads CAWSVLVLAGKETQYF. The CDR3 DNA reads TGTGCCTGGAGTGTACTCGTACTAGCGGGGAAAGAGACCCAGTACTTC.

The gene calls are TRBV7-2 and TRBJ1-2, with 7 bases matching TRBD1. The CDR3 runs 14 residues. Trimming removed 5 bases from V and 2 bases from J; junction bases left unmatched: 5. Germline V CDR1 and CDR2: SGHTA, FQGNSA. This CDR3 reads CASSLGQLNYGYTF. CDR3 bases: TGTGCCAGCAGCCTGGGACAGCTCAACTATGGCTACACCTTC.

The chain joins TRBV6-2 or TRBV6-3 to TRBJ2-7; 9 nucleotides match TRBD2. The length of the CDR3 is 17 residues. V lost 2 bases to trimming and J lost 4 bases; unmatched junction nucleotides: 12. Germline CDR1 and CDR2: MNHEY and SVGEGT. This CDR3 is CASSYAIAGAVTYEQYF. The CDR3 DNA is TGTGCCAGCAGTTACGCGATAGCGGGAGCGGTTACGTACGAGCAGTACTTC.

This clone was detected once. V usage is TRBV28 and J usage is TRBJ1-2, with D perhaps matching TRBD1 (6 bases). Germline V gene sequence: CDR1 MDHEN, CDR2 SYDVKM. The CDR3 has 17 residues. Trimming removed 6 bases from V and 7 bases from J, with 27 bases in between. This CDR3 is CASRPIPGHLGVSGYTF. Written as DNA, the CDR3 is TGTGCCAGCAGGCCGATACCGGGACACCTTGGGGTTAGTGGCTACACCTTC.

A single count supports this clone. The chain uses TRBV3-1 (or the pseudogene TRBV3-2) and TRBJ2-5, with no clear D. This CDR3 has 15 residues. The ends were cut back, 1 base at V and 0 bases at J, with 9 bases in the middle. Germline lookup yields CDR1 LGHDT and CDR2 YNNKEL (reference sequence). CDR3 residues: CASSQGPRNQETQYF. For the CDR3, the DNA is TGTGCCAGCAGCCAAGGACCGAGGAACCAAGAGACCCAGTACTTC.

This rearrangement joins TRBV19 to TRBJ1-1; TRBD1 matches at 8 bases. The CDR3 is made up of 15 amino acids. The V gene's germline CDR1 is LNHDA and CDR2 SQIVND (reference sequence). Trimming at V came to 1 base and at J to 5 bases, leaving 6 bases not matched to a gene. The chain's CDR3 is CASSIAQGARTEAFF. For the CDR3, the DNA is TGTGCCAGTAGTATAGCCCAGGGGGCGCGTACTGAAGCTTTCTTT.

The chain combines TRBV10-1 with TRBJ1-1; D call uncertain. Germline loops: CDR1 WNHNN, CDR2 SYGVQD (reference sequence). V gave up 6 bases and J gave up 1 base, with 9 bases separating them. The CDR3 extends over 13 amino acids. CDR3 sequence reads: CASRTAKNTEAFF. CDR3 bases: TGCGCCAGCAGGACGGCAAAGAACACTGAAGCTTTCTTT.

The V gene is TRBV27, the J gene TRBJ2-7; TRBD1 matches at 9 bases. Germline V gene lookup returns CDR1 MNHEY and CDR2 SMNVEV (reference sequence). The CDR3 has 14 residues. Trimming cost V 4 bases and J 5 bases; bases outside gene matches: 6. Here the CDR3 DNA reads TGTGCCAGCAGTTCGGGACAGGGAGGCAACGAGCAGTACTTC. Amino acid sequence: CASSSGQGGNEQYF.

The chain combines TRBV7-3 with TRBJ2-5; 8 bases agree with TRBD1. V lost 5 bases to trimming and J lost 2 bases; unmatched junction nucleotides: 7. This CDR3 region has 15 residues. Germline V gene data show CDR1 as SGHTA and CDR2 as FQGTGA. The CDR3 bases are TGTGCCAGCAGCCCATCGGGACAGGCACAAGAGACCCAGTACTTC. Amino acids: CASSPSGQAQETQYF.

The chain carries TRBV7-2 and TRBJ2-7; 7 bases align to TRBD2. Germline CDR1 SGHTA, CDR2 FQGNSA. CDR3 length: 13 residues. V gave up 3 bases and J gave up 3 bases; unmatched junction bases: 2. Here the CDR3 reads CASSFASGYEQYF. The CDR3 region has the DNA TGTGCCAGCAGCTTCGCTAGCGGCTACGAGCAGTACTTC.

The sample holds one count of this clone. This chain joins TRBV24-1 and TRBJ2-2; TRBD1 might be the D (6 bases). V was shortened by 5 bases and J by 3 bases, with 12 bases between the two germline ends. The germline gives CDR1 KGHDR, CDR2 SFDVKD. The CDR3 runs to 15 residues. CDR3 sequence (DNA): TGTGCCACCAGTGCGGCCAGGGGAGACACCGGGGAGCTGTTTTTT. Its translation is CATSAARGDTGELFF.

The V call is TRBV12-5, the J call TRBJ1-2; D ambiguous. The CDR3 has 13 amino acids. Germline V gives CDR1 LGHNT, CDR2 FRNRAP. V gave up 6 bases and J gave up 8 bases, with 16 bases separating them. This CDR3 is CASGHQLGRGYTF. CDR3 bases: TGTGCTAGTGGACATCAACTCGGACGAGGCTACACCTTC. Variable domain in full (rest from reference TRBV12-5 and TRBJ1-2): DARVTQTPRHKVTEMGQEVTMRCQPILGHNTVFWYRQTMMQGLELLAYFRNRAPLDDSGMPKDRFSAEMPDATLATLKIQPSEPRDSAVYFCASGHQLGRGYTFGSGTRLTVV.

V is TRBV7-2 and J is TRBJ2-7; D not resolved. Germline-derived CDR1 and CDR2 are SGHTA and FQGNSA. Between the trimmed V and J ends, which lost 1 base and 4 bases, there was a span of 20 bases. The CDR3 runs to 17 residues. The CDR3 coding sequence is TGTGCCAGCAGCTTAGAGTCATTACCTCTTGGGGTTTACGAGCAGTACTTC. Protein: CASSLESLPLGVYEQYF.